These 6 T cell receptor beta chains came from one sample sequenced in a study of cytomegalovirus exposure and HLA in healthy donors. Primers for the PCR totalled 60 Vbeta and 13 Jbeta. The table came from immunoSEQ multiplex PCR; TCRdb's copy has only in-frame clones and leaves some out. The sample records about 210,000 clones, 60% to 80% being singletons. The sequencing input was PBMCs. These TCRs come from a male donor in good health and CMV-seronegative.

The CDR3 DNA sequence: TGCGCCAGCAGCCAGACCGGGGGGGGCCAGCCCCAGCATTTT. It yields the protein CASSQTGGGQPQHF. The chain joins TRBV4-1 to TRBJ1-5; D may be TRBD1 (6 bases). Germline V lookup: CDR1 MGHRA, CDR2 YSYEKL. The CDR3 is 14 residues long. The germline V and J ends were trimmed by 3 bases and 7 bases, with 13 bases remaining between them.

The rearrangement links TRBV19 to TRBJ1-1; D perhaps matches TRBD1 (6 bases). V lost 6 bases and J 3 bases, leaving 17 bases between the germline ends. The CDR3 runs to 15 residues. Germline CDR1 LNHDA, CDR2 SQIVND (reference sequence). CDR3: CASSPTAGDHTEAFF. The CDR3 DNA reads TGTGCCAGTAGCCCCACCGCAGGGGACCACACTGAAGCTTTCTTT.

This clone was counted only a few times. This rearrangement joins TRBV6-1 to TRBJ1-3; D might be TRBD1 (6 bases). V was trimmed by 4 bases and J by 0 bases, leaving 13 bases between them. The CDR3 covers 16 residues. Germline V gene data show CDR1 as MNHNS and CDR2 as SASEGT. The CDR3 sequence: CASSAEQGSSGNTIYF. CDR3 in DNA: TGTGCCAGCAGTGCAGAACAGGGAAGCTCTGGAAACACCATATATTTT.

The chain recombines TRBV9 with TRBJ1-1; the D gene is possibly TRBD1 (5 bases). Germline CDR1 reads SGDLS; CDR2 reads YYNGEE. The CDR3 has 13 residues. Trimming removed 7 bases from V and 0 bases from J, with 10 bases in between. The CDR3 protein is CASGGGLNTEAFF. The CDR3 bases are TGTGCCAGCGGGGGAGGATTGAACACTGAAGCTTTCTTT.

The V and J genes are TRBV11-1 and TRBJ1-1, with no clear D. Trimming took 5 bases from V and 1 from J, leaving 14 bases between them. This CDR3 comprises 15 residues. CDR1 SGHAT and CDR2 FQDESV come from the germline V gene (reference sequence). DNA for the CDR3: TGTGCCAGCAGCCCGACACCCGTAAAGAACACTGAAGCTTTCTTT. Protein sequence: CASSPTPVKNTEAFF.

In this sample, this clone turned up once. The CDR3 DNA reads as TGCGCCAGCAGCCAAGATATAAGGGGGTTCTACGAGCAGTACTTC. It is translated as CASSQDIRGFYEQYF. V and J are TRBV4-3 and TRBJ2-7, with D tentatively TRBD1 (6 bases). CDR3 length: 15 amino acids. The V gene lost 0 bases and the J gene lost 3 bases, with 12 bases spanning the gap. CDR1 and CDR2 (germline): LGHNA, YSLEER.